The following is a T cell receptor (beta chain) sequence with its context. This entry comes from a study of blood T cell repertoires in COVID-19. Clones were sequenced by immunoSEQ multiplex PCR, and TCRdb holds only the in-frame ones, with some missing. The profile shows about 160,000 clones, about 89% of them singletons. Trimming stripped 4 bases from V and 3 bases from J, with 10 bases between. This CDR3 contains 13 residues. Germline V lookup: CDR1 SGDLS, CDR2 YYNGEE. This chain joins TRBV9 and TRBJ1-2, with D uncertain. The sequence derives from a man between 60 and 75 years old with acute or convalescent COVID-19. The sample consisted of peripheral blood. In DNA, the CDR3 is TGTGCCAGCAGCCCGCGGGGTTACTATGGCTACACCTTC. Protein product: CASSPRGYYGYTF.